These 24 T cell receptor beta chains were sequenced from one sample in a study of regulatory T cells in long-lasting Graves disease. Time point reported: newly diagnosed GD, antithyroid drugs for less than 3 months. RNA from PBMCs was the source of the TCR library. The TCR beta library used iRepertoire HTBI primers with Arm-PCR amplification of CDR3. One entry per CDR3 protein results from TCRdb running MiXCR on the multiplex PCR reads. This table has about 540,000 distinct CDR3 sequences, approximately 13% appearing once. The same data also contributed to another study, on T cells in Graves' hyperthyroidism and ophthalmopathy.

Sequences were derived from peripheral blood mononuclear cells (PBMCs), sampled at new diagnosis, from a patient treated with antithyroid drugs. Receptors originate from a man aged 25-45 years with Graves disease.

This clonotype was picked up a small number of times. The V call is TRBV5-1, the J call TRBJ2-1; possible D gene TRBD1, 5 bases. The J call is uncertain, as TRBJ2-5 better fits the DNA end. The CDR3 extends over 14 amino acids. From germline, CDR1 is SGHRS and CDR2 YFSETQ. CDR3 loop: CASSLAAGRETQYF. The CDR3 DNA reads TGCGCCAGCAGCTTGGCCGCAGGGCGCGAGACCCAGTACTTC.

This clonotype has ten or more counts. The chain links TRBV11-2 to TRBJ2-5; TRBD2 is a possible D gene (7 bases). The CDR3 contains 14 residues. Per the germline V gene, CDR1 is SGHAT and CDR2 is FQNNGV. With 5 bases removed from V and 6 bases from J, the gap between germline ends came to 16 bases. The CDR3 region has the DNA TGTGCCAGCAGCCCCGGGGGGCGGGTCCAGACCCAGTACTTC. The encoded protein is CASSPGGRVQTQYF.

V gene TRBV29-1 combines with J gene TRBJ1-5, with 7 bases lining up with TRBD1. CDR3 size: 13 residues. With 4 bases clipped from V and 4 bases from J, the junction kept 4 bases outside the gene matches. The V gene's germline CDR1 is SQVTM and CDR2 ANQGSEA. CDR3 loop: CSVGQGPNQPQHF. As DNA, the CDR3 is TGCAGCGTTGGACAGGGCCCAAATCAGCCCCAGCATTTT.

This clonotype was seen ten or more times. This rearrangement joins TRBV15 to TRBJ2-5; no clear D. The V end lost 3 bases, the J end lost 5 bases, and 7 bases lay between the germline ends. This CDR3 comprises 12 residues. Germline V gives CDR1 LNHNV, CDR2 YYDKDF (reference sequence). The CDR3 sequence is CATSRPSETQYF. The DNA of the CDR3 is TGTGCCACCAGCAGGCCCTCCGAGACCCAGTACTTC.

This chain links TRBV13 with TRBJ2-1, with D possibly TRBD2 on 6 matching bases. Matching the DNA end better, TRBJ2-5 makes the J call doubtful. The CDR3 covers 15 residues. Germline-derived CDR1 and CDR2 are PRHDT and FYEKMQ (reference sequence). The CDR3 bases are TGTGCCAGCAGCACCTCCCCCCGGGCGGGGGAGACCCAGTACTTC. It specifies CASSTSPRAGETQYF.

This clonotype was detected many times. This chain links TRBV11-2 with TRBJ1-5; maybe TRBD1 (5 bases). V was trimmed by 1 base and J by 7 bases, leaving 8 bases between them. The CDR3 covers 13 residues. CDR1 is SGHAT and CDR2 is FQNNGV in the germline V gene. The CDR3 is CASSLVGEQPQHF. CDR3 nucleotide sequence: TGTGCCAGCAGCTTAGTGGGGGAACAGCCCCAGCATTTT.

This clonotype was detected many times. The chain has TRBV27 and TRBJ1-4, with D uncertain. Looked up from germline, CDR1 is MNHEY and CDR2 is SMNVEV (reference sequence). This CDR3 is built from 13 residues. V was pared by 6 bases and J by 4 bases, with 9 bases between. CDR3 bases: TGTGCCAGCAGCACAGCCCTTAATGAAAAACTGTTTTTT. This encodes CASSTALNEKLFF.

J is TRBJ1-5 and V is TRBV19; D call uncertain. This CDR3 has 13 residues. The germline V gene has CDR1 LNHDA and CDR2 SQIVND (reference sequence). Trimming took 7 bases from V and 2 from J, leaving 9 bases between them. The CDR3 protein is CASNWGGNQPQHF. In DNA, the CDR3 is TGTGCCAGTAACTGGGGAGGCAATCAGCCCCAGCATTTT.

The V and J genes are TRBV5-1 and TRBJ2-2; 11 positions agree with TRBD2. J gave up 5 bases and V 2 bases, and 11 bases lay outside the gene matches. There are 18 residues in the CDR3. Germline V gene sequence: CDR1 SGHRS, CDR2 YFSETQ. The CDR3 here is CASSLGRSPSGRTGELFF. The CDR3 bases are TGCGCCAGCAGCTTAGGACGGTCACCTAGCGGGAGGACCGGGGAGCTGTTTTTT. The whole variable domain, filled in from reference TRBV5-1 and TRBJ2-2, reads KAGVTQTPRYLIKTRGQQVTLSCSPISGHRSVSWYQQTPGQGLQFLFEYFSETQRNKGNFPGRFSGRQFSNSRSEMNVSTLELGDSALYLCASSLGRSPSGRTGELFFGEGSRLTVL.

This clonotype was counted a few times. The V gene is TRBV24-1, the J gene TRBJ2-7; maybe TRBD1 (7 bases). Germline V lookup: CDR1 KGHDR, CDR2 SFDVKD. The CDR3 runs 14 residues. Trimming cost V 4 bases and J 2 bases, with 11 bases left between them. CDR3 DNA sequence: TGTGCCACCAGTGACCGGGGGACAGCCTACGAGCAGTACTTC. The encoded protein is CATSDRGTAYEQYF.

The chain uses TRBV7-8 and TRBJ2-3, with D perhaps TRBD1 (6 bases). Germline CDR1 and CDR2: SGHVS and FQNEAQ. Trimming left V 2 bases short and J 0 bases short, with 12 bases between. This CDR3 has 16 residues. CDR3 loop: CASSLTSGESTDTQYF. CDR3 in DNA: TGTGCCAGCAGCTTAACCTCAGGGGAAAGCACAGATACGCAGTATTTT.

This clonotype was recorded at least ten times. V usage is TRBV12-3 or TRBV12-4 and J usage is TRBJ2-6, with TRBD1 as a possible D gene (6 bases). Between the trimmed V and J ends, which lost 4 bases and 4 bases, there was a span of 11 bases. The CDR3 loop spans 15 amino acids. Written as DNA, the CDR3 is TGTGCCAGCAGTTACAGGACAGCCGGGGCCAACGTCCTGACTTTC. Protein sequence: CASSYRTAGANVLTF.

The CDR3 sequence is CASSQIQGRGELFF. In nucleotides, the CDR3 is TGTGCCAGCAGCCAGATACAGGGGAGGGGGGAGCTGTTTTTT. This rearrangement joins TRBV3-1 to TRBJ2-2; a weak D match, TRBD1 (7 bases). The CDR3 covers 14 residues. The V gene's germline CDR1 is LGHDT and CDR2 YNNKEL (reference sequence). V was trimmed by 3 bases and J by 8 bases, leaving 13 bases between them.

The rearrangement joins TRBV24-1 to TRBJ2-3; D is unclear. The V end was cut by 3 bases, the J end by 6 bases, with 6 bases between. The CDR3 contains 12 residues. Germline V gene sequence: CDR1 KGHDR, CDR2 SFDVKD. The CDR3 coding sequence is TGTGCCACCAGTGATAGCAGGGATACGCAGTATTTT. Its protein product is CATSDSRDTQYF.

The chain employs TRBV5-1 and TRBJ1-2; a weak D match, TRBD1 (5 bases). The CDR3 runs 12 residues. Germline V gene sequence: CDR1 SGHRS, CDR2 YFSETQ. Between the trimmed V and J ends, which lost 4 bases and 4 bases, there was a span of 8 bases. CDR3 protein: CASSKDSYGYTF. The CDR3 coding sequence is TGCGCCAGCAGCAAAGACAGCTATGGCTACACCTTC.

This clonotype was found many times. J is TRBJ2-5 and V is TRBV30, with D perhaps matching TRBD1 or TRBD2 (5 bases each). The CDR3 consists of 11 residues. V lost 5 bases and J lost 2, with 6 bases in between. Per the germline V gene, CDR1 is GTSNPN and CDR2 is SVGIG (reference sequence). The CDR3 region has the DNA TGTGCCTGGGGGGGTCAAGAGACCCAGTACTTC. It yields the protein CAWGGQETQYF.

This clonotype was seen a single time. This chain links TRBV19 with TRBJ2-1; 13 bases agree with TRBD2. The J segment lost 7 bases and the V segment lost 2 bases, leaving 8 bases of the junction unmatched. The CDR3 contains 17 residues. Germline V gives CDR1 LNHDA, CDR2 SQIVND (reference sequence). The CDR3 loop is CASSILGLAGSSNEQFF. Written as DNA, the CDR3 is TGTGCCAGTAGTATACTGGGACTAGCGGGGAGTTCTAATGAGCAGTTCTTC. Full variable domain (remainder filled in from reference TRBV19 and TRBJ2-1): DGGITQSPKYLFRKEGQNVTLSCEQNLNHDAMYWYRQDPGQGLRLIYYSQIVNDFQKGDIAEGYSVSREKKESFPLTVTSAQKNPTAFYLCASSILGLAGSSNEQFFGPGTRLTVL.

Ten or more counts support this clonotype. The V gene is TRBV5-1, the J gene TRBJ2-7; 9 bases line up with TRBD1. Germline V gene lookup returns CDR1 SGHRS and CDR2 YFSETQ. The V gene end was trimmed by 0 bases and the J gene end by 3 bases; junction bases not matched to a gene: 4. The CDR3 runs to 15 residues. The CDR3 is CASSLDSGQGYEQYF. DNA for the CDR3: TGCGCCAGCAGCTTGGATTCGGGACAGGGCTACGAGCAGTACTTC.

The CDR3 spells CASSLVSPLAGKSDTQYF. CDR3 sequence (DNA): TGTGCCAGCAGCTTGGTCTCCCCCCTGGCGGGAAAATCAGATACGCAGTATTTT. This chain links TRBV5-5 with TRBJ2-3; possibly TRBD2 for D (6 bases). This CDR3 comprises 18 residues. Per the germline V gene, CDR1 is SGHKS and CDR2 is YYEKEE (reference sequence). V lost 0 bases and J lost 4, with 21 bases in between. The variable domain in full, completed from reference TRBV5-5 and TRBJ2-3, reads DAGVTQSPTHLIKTRGQQVTLRCSPISGHKSVSWYQQVLGQGPQFIFQYYEKEERGRGNFPDRFSARQFPNYSSELNVNALLLGDSALYLCASSLVSPLAGKSDTQYFGPGTRLTVL.

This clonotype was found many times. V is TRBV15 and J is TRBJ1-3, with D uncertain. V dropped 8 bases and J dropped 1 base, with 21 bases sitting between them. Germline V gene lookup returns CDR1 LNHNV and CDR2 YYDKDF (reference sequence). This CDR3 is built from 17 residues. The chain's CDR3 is CATSPVFSRKSGNTIYF. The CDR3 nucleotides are TGTGCCACCTCCCCCGTGTTCTCCCGGAAATCTGGAAACACCATATATTTT.

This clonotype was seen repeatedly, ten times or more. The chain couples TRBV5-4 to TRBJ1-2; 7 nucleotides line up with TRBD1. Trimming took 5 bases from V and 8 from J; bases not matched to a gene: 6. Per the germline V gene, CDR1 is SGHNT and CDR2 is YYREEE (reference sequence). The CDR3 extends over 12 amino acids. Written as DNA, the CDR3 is TGTGCCAGCAGTTTGACAGGGAGCGGCTACACCTTC. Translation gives CASSLTGSGYTF.

The CDR3 region is CASSQDTNGPQETQYF. CDR3 nucleotides: TGTGCCAGCAGCCAAGACACTAACGGTCCCCAAGAGACCCAGTACTTC. J is TRBJ2-5 and V is TRBV3-1, with no clear D. The CDR3 runs 16 residues. V dropped 0 bases and J dropped 1 base, with 12 bases sitting between them. Germline V lookup: CDR1 LGHDT, CDR2 YNNKEL (reference sequence).

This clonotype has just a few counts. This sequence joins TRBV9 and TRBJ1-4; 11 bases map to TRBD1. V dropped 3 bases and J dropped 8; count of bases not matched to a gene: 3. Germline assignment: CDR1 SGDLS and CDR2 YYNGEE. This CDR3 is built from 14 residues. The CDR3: CASSDRTGGEKLFF. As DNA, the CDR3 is TGTGCCAGCAGCGACCGGACAGGGGGCGAAAAACTGTTTTTT.

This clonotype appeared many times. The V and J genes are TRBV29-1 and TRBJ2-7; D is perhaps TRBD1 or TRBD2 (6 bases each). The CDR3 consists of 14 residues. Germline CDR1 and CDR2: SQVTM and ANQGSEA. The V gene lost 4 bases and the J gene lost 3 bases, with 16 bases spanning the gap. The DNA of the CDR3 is TGCAGCGTTGGGGGGGCAGCGAGGGGCTACGAGCAGTACTTC. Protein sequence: CSVGGAARGYEQYF.